This TCR beta chain is from a study of early stage breast cancer tumors. Findings and limits, study-wide: Most shared enriched TCRB sequences were commonly generated ones.

Generated by immunoSEQ multiplex PCR, the TCRdb table keeps only in-frame clones and is missing some. This table holds 7,000 to 8,500 clones, 77% found once. Regarding this clone: What it binds is unknown.

The ends were cut back, 1 base at V and 0 bases at J, with 16 bases in the middle. The CDR3 runs 18 residues. CDR1 is SEHNR and CDR2 is FQNEAQ in the germline V gene (reference sequence). The chain has TRBV7-9 and TRBJ1-5, with D maybe TRBD1 (5 bases). The sequence was collected from a person between 55 and 69 years old with breast cancer. Source material: normal breast tissue next to the tumor. CDR3 sequence (DNA): TGTGCCAGCAGCTTAGAAAGGAGGGGAGAAAGTAGCAATCAGCCCCAGCATTTT. This translates into CASSLERRGESSNQPQHF.